This passage covers 26 T cell receptor beta chains from one sample sequenced in a study of blood T cell repertoires in COVID-19. Assay used: immunoSEQ multiplex PCR; TCRdb lists only in-frame clones, some missing. The sample lists 200,000 to 300,000 clones, around 89% occurring once. The sample consisted of PBMCs or T cells enriched from blood (not recorded which). The receptor source for this set is a woman younger than 45 who had recovered from COVID-19.

V usage is TRBV6-6 and J usage is TRBJ2-1; 8 positions match TRBD2. The CDR3 totals 15 residues. CDR1 is MNHNY, CDR2 SVGAGI, per germline (reference sequence). J lost 6 bases, V lost 8 bases, and 12 bases had no gene match. CDR3 region: CASERGPSGLNEQFF. In DNA form, the CDR3 reads TGTGCCAGCGAAAGGGGTCCTAGCGGGCTCAATGAGCAGTTCTTC.

V and J are TRBV6-2 or TRBV6-3 and TRBJ1-2, with D possibly matching TRBD1 (5 bases). Trimming stripped 0 bases from V and 9 bases from J, with 14 bases between. The CDR3 covers 14 residues. Germline loops: CDR1 MNHEY, CDR2 SVGEGT. The CDR3 is CASSYSRGTSSYTF. CDR3 sequence (DNA): TGTGCCAGCAGTTACTCACGGGGGACCTCGAGCTACACCTTC.

V gene TRBV28 combines with J gene TRBJ1-3; D perhaps matches TRBD1 (6 bases). V was clipped by 7 bases and J by 0 bases, with 19 bases between them. Germline V gene lookup returns CDR1 MDHEN and CDR2 SYDVKM. This CDR3 has 17 amino acids. The CDR3 is CASTLTGQTYSGNTIYF. In DNA form, the CDR3 reads TGTGCCAGCACCCTGACAGGTCAAACCTACTCTGGAAACACCATATATTTT.

The V and J genes are TRBV7-9 and TRBJ1-1; no clear D. V was trimmed by 6 bases and J by 1 base, leaving 12 bases between them. This CDR3 spans 14 amino acids. Germline V CDR1 and CDR2: SEHNR, FQNEAQ (reference sequence). The CDR3 loop reads CASSSGLWNTEAFF. CDR3 DNA: TGTGCCAGCAGTTCAGGACTTTGGAACACTGAAGCTTTCTTT.

This rearrangement joins TRBV2 to TRBJ2-5, with 8 bases matching TRBD2. This CDR3 spans 14 amino acids. The J segment lost 5 bases and the V segment lost 4 bases, leaving 6 bases of the junction unmatched. The germline V gene encodes CDR1 SNHLY and CDR2 FYNNEI. This CDR3 reads CASSVGGLGETQYF. CDR3 nucleotide sequence: TGTGCCAGCAGTGTAGGGGGACTAGGGGAGACCCAGTACTTC.

As concerns this clone: The same CDR3 can be traced to other DNA sequences in this sample. The chain joins TRBV19 to TRBJ1-4; D perhaps matches TRBD1 (5 bases). This CDR3 contains 12 residues. Trimming removed 6 bases from V and 4 bases from J, with 6 bases in between. The germline gives CDR1 LNHDA, CDR2 SQIVND (reference sequence). The CDR3 protein is CASRDSNEKLFF. CDR3 in DNA: TGTGCCAGTAGAGACAGTAATGAAAAACTGTTTTTT.

The chain employs TRBV30 and TRBJ2-7; the D gene is possibly TRBD2 (5 bases). V lost 2 bases, J lost 3 bases, and 11 bases lay in between. This CDR3 is built from 13 residues. Germline assignment: CDR1 GTSNPN and CDR2 SVGIG (reference sequence). This chain's CDR3 is CAWSRSGDYEQYF. DNA for the CDR3: TGTGCCTGGAGTAGGAGCGGAGACTACGAGCAGTACTTC. The full variable domain, with the rest looked up from reference TRBV30 and TRBJ2-7, is SQTIHQWPATLVQPVGSPLSLECTVEGTSNPNLYWYRQAAGRGLQLLFYSVGIGQISSEVPQNLSASRPQDRQFILSSKKLLLSDSGFYLCAWSRSGDYEQYFGPGTRLTVT.

The J gene is TRBJ2-1, the V gene TRBV7-2, with 10 bases lining up with TRBD2. The germline CDR1 and CDR2 sequences are SGHTA and FQGNSA. The junction had 11 bases not matched to a gene; V was cut back by 5 bases and J by 4 bases. The CDR3 runs 17 residues. CDR3 DNA sequence: TGTGCCAGCAGCCCCGTGGGTAGCGGGAGGCCATACAATGAGCAGTTCTTC. Encoded protein: CASSPVGSGRPYNEQFF. Combining the CDR3 with reference TRBV7-2 and TRBJ2-1 gives the whole variable domain GAGVSQSPSNKVTEKGKDVELRCDPISGHTALYWYRQSLGQGLEFLIYFQGNSAPDKSGLPSDRFSAERTGGSVSTLTIQRTQQEDSAVYLCASSPVGSGRPYNEQFFGPGTRLTVL.

The V call is TRBV7-9, the J call TRBJ2-3; D is uncertain. The germline V and J ends were trimmed by 3 bases and 3 bases, with 7 bases remaining between them. This CDR3 contains 13 residues. Germline V gene data show CDR1 as SEHNR and CDR2 as FQNEAQ (reference sequence). As DNA, the CDR3 is TGTGCCAGCAGCTTCCCCAGTACAGATACGCAGTATTTT. Protein: CASSFPSTDTQYF.

The V gene is TRBV24-1, the J gene TRBJ1-2; maybe TRBD1 (6 bases). V dropped 2 bases and J dropped 5 bases, with 11 bases sitting between them. This CDR3 spans 14 amino acids. CDR1 is KGHDR and CDR2 is SFDVKD in the germline V gene. CDR3 sequence: CATSDSWTAYGYTF. DNA of the CDR3: TGTGCCACCAGTGATTCATGGACAGCTTATGGCTACACCTTC.

About this clone itself: At one boundary the junction diverges from the germline segment, which might be a read error. The gene calls are TRBV5-8 and TRBJ1-6, with D unclear. The CDR3 runs 13 residues. Germline V gene sequence: CDR1 SGHTS, CDR2 YDEGEE. CDR3 in DNA: TGTGCCAGCAGCCCGTCCCACTCATGGGCCCAATACTTT. It specifies CASSPSHSWAQYF.

The chain employs TRBV28 and TRBJ1-5, with no clear D. The CDR3 is made up of 15 amino acids. Germline V gene sequence: CDR1 MDHEN, CDR2 SYDVKM. V was cut by 3 bases and J by 2 bases, with 11 bases left in between. The CDR3 region is CASSFGRPGNQPQHF. CDR3 DNA: TGTGCCAGCAGTTTTGGCAGGCCCGGCAATCAGCCCCAGCATTTT. Together with reference TRBV28 and TRBJ1-5, the CDR3 gives the full variable domain: DVKVTQSSRYLVKRTGEKVFLECVQDMDHENMFWYRQDPGLGLRLIYFSYDVKMKEKGDIPEGYSVSREKKERFSLILESASTNQTSMYLCASSFGRPGNQPQHFGDGTRLSIL.

The chain employs TRBV6-5 and TRBJ1-6; 8 bases fit TRBD1. Germline CDR1 and CDR2: MNHEY and SVGAGI. The length of the CDR3 is 14 residues. The junction had 5 bases not matched to a gene; V was cut back by 4 bases and J by 9 bases. Here the CDR3 DNA reads TGTGCCAGCAGTTTTGACAGGGGTAGTTCACCCCTCCACTTT. This encodes CASSFDRGSSPLHF.

The chain carries TRBV4-1 and TRBJ2-7, with D possibly being TRBD2 (6 bases). In germline, CDR1 is MGHRA, CDR2 YSYEKL. The CDR3 is 18 residues long. Trimming took 0 bases from V and 0 from J, leaving 18 bases between them. Written as DNA, the CDR3 is TGCGCCAGCAGCCAAGATCTTCCGCGGGACTCCCGCTCCTACGAGCAGTACTTC. It codes for CASSQDLPRDSRSYEQYF.

V and J are TRBV28 and TRBJ1-3; 7 bases match TRBD1. The CDR3 sequence is 14 residues long. Germline V gene lookup returns CDR1 MDHEN and CDR2 SYDVKM. V trimming: 6 bases; J trimming: 0 bases; junction bases outside the gene matches: 2. The CDR3 DNA sequence: TGTGCCAGCAGGGGACAGAGCTCTGGAAACACCATATATTTT. Translating gives CASRGQSSGNTIYF.

This chain uses TRBV24-1 with TRBJ1-1; possible D gene TRBD1, 5 bases. Germline V lookup: CDR1 KGHDR, CDR2 SFDVKD. CDR3 size: 11 residues. Here the CDR3 reads CAMGLGTEAFF. The CDR3, as DNA: TGTGCAATGGGGCTGGGGACTGAAGCTTTCTTT.

The chain recombines TRBV7-9 with TRBJ2-1; 10 bases match TRBD2. CDR1 is SEHNR, CDR2 FQNEAQ, per germline (reference sequence). V lost 2 bases to trimming and J lost 7 bases; unmatched junction nucleotides: 5. This CDR3 is built from 15 residues. Here the CDR3 DNA reads TGTGCCAGCAGCTTACCTAGCGGGAGAGGTAATGAGCAGTTCTTC. Translating gives CASSLPSGRGNEQFF.

The V and J genes are TRBV5-1 and TRBJ2-3; no definite D call. Trimming removed 1 base from V and 0 bases from J, with 6 bases in between. The length of the CDR3 is 14 residues. Germline-derived CDR1 and CDR2 are SGHRS and YFSETQ. CDR3 in amino acids: CASSLQTSTDTQYF. The CDR3 bases are TGCGCCAGCAGCTTGCAGACTAGCACAGATACGCAGTATTTT.

V is TRBV5-1 and J is TRBJ1-1; 10 bases fit TRBD1. V trimming: 3 bases; J trimming: 6 bases; junction bases outside the gene matches: 5. The germline V gene has CDR1 SGHRS and CDR2 YFSETQ. The CDR3 spans 14 residues. The CDR3: CASSSTGGNPEAFF. For the CDR3, the DNA is TGCGCCAGCAGCTCGACAGGGGGCAACCCTGAAGCTTTCTTT.

J is TRBJ2-7 and V is TRBV30; TRBD2 might be the D (6 bases). Trimming took off 0 bases at V and 5 bases at J, with 8 bases between the two ends. Germline V lookup: CDR1 GTSNPN, CDR2 SVGIG (reference sequence). The CDR3 has 12 amino acids. The CDR3 here is CAWSVRGNEQYF. In nucleotides, the CDR3 is TGTGCCTGGAGTGTACGGGGGAACGAGCAGTACTTC.

J is TRBJ1-3 and V is TRBV9; D possibly corresponds to TRBD1 (6 bases). The V and J ends lost 2 bases and 0 bases respectively, with 18 bases between them. CDR1 is SGDLS, CDR2 YYNGEE, per germline. The CDR3 contains 18 residues. CDR3 sequence (DNA): TGTGCCAGCAGCGTGACCGGGGGGGGGCGAAACTCTGGAAACACCATATATTTT. Its translation is CASSVTGGGRNSGNTIYF.

The rearrangement links TRBV7-9 to TRBJ1-3; 7 bases fit TRBD1. The germline V gene has CDR1 SEHNR and CDR2 FQNEAQ (reference sequence). The CDR3 is 15 amino acids. The junction had 5 bases not matched to a gene; V was cut back by 6 bases and J by 0 bases. In nucleotides, the CDR3 is TGTGCCAGCAGACAAGCAGGGGGCTCTGGAAACACCATATATTTT. It codes for CASRQAGGSGNTIYF.

V gene TRBV3-1 (or the pseudogene TRBV3-2) combines with J gene TRBJ2-1; D might be TRBD1 (5 bases). The CDR3 consists of 15 residues. CDR1 is LGHDT, CDR2 YNNKEL, per germline (reference sequence). Trimming removed 2 bases at V and 6 bases at J, with 14 bases between. DNA of the CDR3: TGTGCCAGCAGCCAAAATCTGGTGCAGGGCAATGAGCAGTTCTTC. Encoded protein: CASSQNLVQGNEQFF.

This chain uses TRBV4-3 with TRBJ2-7; D perhaps matches TRBD2 (6 bases). This CDR3 is built from 14 residues. Between the trimmed V and J ends, which lost 4 bases and 7 bases, there was a span of 17 bases. Germline V lookup: CDR1 LGHNA, CDR2 YSLEER. CDR3 nucleotide sequence: TGCGCCAGCAGCCGGTGGAGGGGTGAACTGGAGCAGTACTTC. Translated: CASSRWRGELEQYF.

The chain recombines TRBV30 with TRBJ2-7; 12 positions agree with TRBD2. CDR1 and CDR2 (germline): GTSNPN, SVGIG (reference sequence). The CDR3 has 15 residues. V dropped 1 base and J dropped 2; count of bases not matched to a gene: 3. The CDR3: CAWSGTSGTPYEQYF. Written as DNA, the CDR3 is TGTGCCTGGAGTGGGACTAGCGGGACCCCCTACGAGCAGTACTTC.

A single count supports this clone. J is TRBJ2-7 and V is TRBV3-1 (or the pseudogene TRBV3-2); possibly TRBD2 for D (5 bases). Deletions cut 5 bases from V and 3 bases from J, with 23 bases between. From germline, CDR1 is LGHDT and CDR2 YNNKEL (reference sequence). CDR3 length: 17 residues. DNA for the CDR3: TGTGCCAGCAGCTCCCAACGCCTTGGGAGTGGGATCTACGAGCAGTACTTC. This sequence encodes CASSSQRLGSGIYEQYF.